The entry below gives a single T cell receptor beta chain sequence along with its context. These data belong to a study of blood T cell repertoires in COVID-19. Turning to the study itself: COVID-19 samples collected from the United States, Italy and Spain covered acute and convalescent phases. The cDNA or gDNA used as material had been derived from T cells, B-cell-depleted T cells, or PBMCs.

In the authors' methods: Reference gene primer amplification in the assay estimated nucleated cell counts. Profiling relied on immunoSEQ multiplex PCR, and the TCRdb table lists in-frame clones only, not all of them. The V and J calls and the clone size are those of that table, but D and trimming were determined from the DNA. Of 200,000 to 250,000 clones in the sample, around 82% are singletons; the top ten hold 2.9%. Trimming left V 0 bases short and J 8 bases short, with 13 bases between. The CDR3 runs to 14 residues. Germline CDR1 is KGHSH and CDR2 is LQKENI. The chain uses TRBV18 and TRBJ1-1; D uncertain. This clonotype was obtained from a man in his forties or fifties with active or convalescent COVID-19. The sequenced sample consisted of peripheral blood. The CDR3 region has the DNA TGTGCCAGCTCACCACCAAGTGTATTAGCGGAAGCTTTCTTT. It codes for CASSPPSVLAEAFF.